These 21 T cell receptor beta chains share one sample of origin, sequenced in a study of early T cells in non-severe SARS-CoV-2 infection. From the 5' RACE reads, TCRdb called clonotypes with MiXCR, one entry per CDR3 protein. The sample holds approximately 79,000 distinct CDR3 sequences, around 13% seen once. Material: whole blood. These receptors originate from an adult who was a healthcare worker with PCR-confirmed SARS-CoV-2 infection or an uninfected control (not recorded which).

The CDR3 region is CSVGQTYEQYF. The DNA for the CDR3 is TGCAGCGTGGGACAGACCTACGAGCAGTACTTC. The gene calls are TRBV29-1 and TRBJ2-7, with 7 bases lining up with TRBD1. The CDR3 consists of 11 residues. V was clipped by 6 bases and J by 2 bases; unmatched bases: 1. Germline CDR1 is SQVTM and CDR2 is ANQGSEA.

This clonotype was counted a few times. The rearrangement links TRBV5-1 to TRBJ1-1, with 7 bases identical to TRBD1. V trimming: 2 bases; J trimming: 4 bases; junction bases outside the gene matches: 8. Germline CDR1 and CDR2: SGHRS and YFSETQ. The CDR3 totals 15 residues. The CDR3 sequence is CASSFGQGVGTEAFF. The CDR3 DNA sequence: TGCGCCAGCAGCTTTGGGCAGGGGGTCGGCACTGAAGCTTTCTTT. Looking up the rest from reference TRBV5-1 and TRBJ1-1 gives the full variable domain: KAGVTQTPRYLIKTRGQQVTLSCSPISGHRSVSWYQQTPGQGLQFLFEYFSETQRNKGNFPGRFSGRQFSNSRSEMNVSTLELGDSALYLCASSFGQGVGTEAFFGQGTRLTVV.

The chain links TRBV20-1 to TRBJ1-5; no clear D. The CDR3 covers 13 residues. V was shortened by 3 bases and J by 3 bases, with 9 bases between the two germline ends. CDR1 is DFQATT, CDR2 SNEGSKA, per germline (reference sequence). The CDR3 region is CSASVGTNQPQHF. Written as DNA, the CDR3 is TGCAGTGCTAGCGTCGGTACCAATCAGCCCCAGCATTTT.

In this sample, this clonotype turned up a few times. V is TRBV29-1 and J is TRBJ2-7; no reliable D call. The CDR3 length is 13 residues. Germline lookup yields CDR1 SQVTM and CDR2 ANQGSEA. V dropped 0 bases and J dropped 2 bases, with 8 bases sitting between them. In DNA form, the CDR3 reads TGCAGCGTTGAAGACACACAGACCTACGAGCAGTACTTC. Its protein is CSVEDTQTYEQYF.

As to this clonotype: This clone may be a read error of a much larger clone one base away. The CDR3 sequence: CASSEVMNTEAFF. CDR3 DNA sequence: TGTGCCAGCAGTGAAGTGATGAACACTGAAGCTTTCTTT. V is TRBV6-1 and J is TRBJ1-1; unclear D gene. The germline gives CDR1 MNHNS, CDR2 SASEGT. Trimming took 1 base from V and 0 from J, leaving 3 bases between them. CDR3 length: 13 residues.

V usage is TRBV7-8 and J usage is TRBJ2-7; D is perhaps TRBD1 (5 bases). The CDR3 sequence is 12 residues long. The V end was cut by 6 bases, the J end by 4 bases, with 10 bases between. Germline loops: CDR1 SGHVS, CDR2 FQNEAQ. The chain's CDR3 is CASSSRQYEQYF. The CDR3 coding sequence is TGTGCCAGCAGTTCACGACAGTACGAGCAGTACTTC.

This clonotype was picked up a small number of times. CDR3 DNA: TGTGCCAGCAGCTTGCAGTCAGGGGGCTATGGCTACACCTTC. Protein: CASSLQSGGYGYTF. The chain employs TRBV7-3 and TRBJ1-2, with 7 nucleotides matching TRBD1. Germline trimming cut 3 bases from V and 4 bases from J; bases unmatched to any gene: 5. CDR1 and CDR2 (germline): SGHTA, FQGTGA. This CDR3 spans 14 amino acids.

This clonotype was seen a few times. This rearrangement joins TRBV14 to TRBJ1-4; D not certain. Trimming took off 0 bases at V and 0 bases at J, with 8 bases between the two ends. Per the germline V gene, CDR1 is SGHDN and CDR2 is FVKESK. The CDR3 has 16 residues. The CDR3 DNA is TGTGCCAGCAGCCAAGAATACGGGGCAACTAATGAAAAACTGTTTTTT. It translates to CASSQEYGATNEKLFF. Drawing the rest from reference TRBV14 and TRBJ1-4, the complete variable domain is EAGVTQFPSHSVIEKGQTVTLRCDPISGHDNLYWYRRVMGKEIKFLLHFVKESKQDESGMPNNRFLAERTGGTYSTLKVQPAELEDSGVYFCASSQEYGATNEKLFFGSGTQLSVL.

The chain links TRBV20-1 to TRBJ2-7; TRBD1 might be the D (5 bases). The germline CDR1 and CDR2 sequences are DFQATT and SNEGSKA (reference sequence). The V end lost 7 bases, the J end lost 5 bases, and 15 bases lay between the germline ends. This CDR3 is built from 12 residues. The CDR3 sequence: CSVRKGWNEQYF. DNA for the CDR3: TGCAGTGTCCGCAAGGGGTGGAACGAGCAGTACTTC.

This clonotype has a handful of counts. The genes are TRBV6-6 and TRBJ2-7; 15 bases are shared with TRBD2. Germline V gene lookup returns CDR1 MNHNY and CDR2 SVGAGI (reference sequence). Trimming removed 6 bases from V and 5 bases from J; junction bases left unmatched: 8. The CDR3 length is 16 residues. DNA for the CDR3: TGTGCCAGCAGCTCCGGACTAGCGGGAGGGCAGAACGAGCAGTACTTC. Its protein product is CASSSGLAGGQNEQYF.

The table lists this clonotype with many counts. This sequence joins TRBV12-3 or TRBV12-4 and TRBJ1-4; 9 bases are shared with TRBD1. The CDR3 spans 15 residues. With V trimmed by 5 bases and J by 7 bases, 8 bases remained unmatched. CDR3 DNA: TGTGCCAGCAGTCCACAGGGGGCGGGTGGTGAAAAACTGTTTTTT. It specifies CASSPQGAGGEKLFF.

This clonotype was observed at least ten times. The chain combines TRBV7-9 with TRBJ1-6; 9 positions agree with TRBD1. Trimming cost V 4 bases and J 7 bases; bases outside gene matches: 5. Looked up from germline, CDR1 is SEHNR and CDR2 is FQNEAQ (reference sequence). The CDR3 has 15 amino acids. CDR3 in DNA: TGTGCCAGCAGCTCAGGGACAGGGAAAAATTCACCCCTCCACTTT. Its protein is CASSSGTGKNSPLHF.

V and J are TRBV13 and TRBJ2-3, with 9 bases identical to TRBD2. The germline V gene has CDR1 PRHDT and CDR2 FYEKMQ (reference sequence). The length of the CDR3 is 16 residues. With 0 bases clipped from V and 5 bases from J, the junction kept 6 bases outside the gene matches. The CDR3 loop reads CASSLGQRGAGDTQYF. CDR3 nucleotides: TGTGCCAGCAGCTTAGGCCAGCGGGGGGCCGGAGATACGCAGTATTTT. The whole variable domain, filled in from reference TRBV13 and TRBJ2-3, reads AAGVIQSPRHLIKEKRETATLKCYPIPRHDTVYWYQQGPGQDPQFLISFYEKMQSDKGSIPDRFSAQQFSDYHSELNMSSLELGDSALYFCASSLGQRGAGDTQYFGPGTRLTVL.

This clonotype has just one count. The rearrangement joins TRBV5-1 to TRBJ2-1, with 10 bases matching TRBD2. The CDR3 totals 16 residues. The trim removed 0 bases at V and 9 bases at J, leaving 9 bases unmatched. The germline CDR1 and CDR2 sequences are SGHRS and YFSETQ. CDR3 DNA: TGCGCCAGCAGCTTGGCCGCCCTAGCGGGAGCCTCTGAGCAGTTCTTC. Protein sequence: CASSLAALAGASEQFF.

This clonotype appeared a few times. The genes are TRBV6-1 and TRBJ1-1; D uncertain. The CDR3 is made up of 10 amino acids. The V gene's germline CDR1 is MNHNS and CDR2 SASEGT. V was shortened by 8 bases and J by 10 bases, with 11 bases between the two germline ends. The CDR3, as DNA: TGTGCCAGCCGAGGGATACCAGCTTTCTTT. Amino acids: CASRGIPAFF.

This clonotype showed up many times. This chain joins TRBV2 and TRBJ2-3; 8 nucleotides match TRBD1. This CDR3 is 19 amino acids long. CDR1 is SNHLY and CDR2 is FYNNEI in the germline V gene. V trimming: 2 bases; J trimming: 2 bases; junction bases outside the gene matches: 15. CDR3 sequence: CASSESRTGTFGYTDTQYF. CDR3 in DNA: TGTGCCAGCAGTGAAAGTCGGACAGGGACGTTCGGATACACAGATACGCAGTATTTT.

J is TRBJ1-1 and V is TRBV30, with TRBD1 identical over 8 bases. V shed 0 bases, J shed 1 base, and the junction held 7 bases outside the gene matches. The CDR3 contains 16 residues. Germline CDR1 reads GTSNPN; CDR2 reads SVGIG (reference sequence). The CDR3 protein is CAWSVLTGGWNTEAFF. The CDR3 DNA follows: TGTGCCTGGAGTGTACTTACAGGGGGGTGGAACACTGAAGCTTTCTTT.

This clonotype was seen many times. The chain joins TRBV7-9 to TRBJ1-6; D remains ambiguous. CDR3 length equals 13 residues. The germline gives CDR1 SEHNR, CDR2 FQNEAQ (reference sequence). The V end was cut by 5 bases, the J end by 9 bases, with 11 bases between. This CDR3 is CASSQVGISPLHF. The CDR3 DNA reads TGTGCCAGCAGCCAAGTGGGGATTTCACCCCTCCACTTT.

V usage is TRBV7-2 and J usage is TRBJ2-3, with 13 bases fitting TRBD2. V trimming: 1 base; J trimming: 1 base; junction bases outside the gene matches: 2. The germline V gene encodes CDR1 SGHTA and CDR2 FQGNSA. This CDR3 is 17 amino acids long. The CDR3 loop is CASSLGGTSGGTDTQYF. In nucleotides, the CDR3 is TGTGCCAGCAGCTTAGGGGGGACTAGCGGGGGCACAGATACGCAGTATTTT.

The V and J genes are TRBV29-1 and TRBJ1-1, with 7 bases fitting TRBD1. With V trimmed by 4 bases and J by 6 bases, 5 bases remained unmatched. CDR3 length: 12 residues. Germline V gene sequence: CDR1 SQVTM, CDR2 ANQGSEA. For the CDR3, the DNA is TGCAGCGTTGCCAGGGGGTCCGCTGAAGCTTTCTTT. Its protein product is CSVARGSAEAFF.

This clonotype has just a few counts. The J gene is TRBJ2-5, the V gene TRBV24-1; the D is unclear. The V gene's germline CDR1 is KGHDR and CDR2 SFDVKD. CDR3 length: 16 residues. The V end lost 5 bases, the J end lost 2 bases, and 17 bases lay between the germline ends. CDR3 sequence: CATSGLTGPDQETQYF. CDR3 bases: TGTGCCACCAGTGGTCTTACCGGGCCAGATCAAGAGACCCAGTACTTC.